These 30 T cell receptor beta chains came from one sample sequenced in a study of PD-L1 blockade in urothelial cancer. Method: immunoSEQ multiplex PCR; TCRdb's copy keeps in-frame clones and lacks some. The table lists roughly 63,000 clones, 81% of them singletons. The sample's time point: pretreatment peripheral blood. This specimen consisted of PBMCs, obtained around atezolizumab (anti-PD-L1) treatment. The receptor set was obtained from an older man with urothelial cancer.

Written as DNA, the CDR3 is TGTGCCACCAGCAGAGAAGGGCTAGCGGGTAACAATGAGCAGTTCTTC. This gives the protein CATSREGLAGNNEQFF. V is TRBV15 and J is TRBJ2-1, with TRBD2 matching 8 bases. V dropped 0 bases and J dropped 5; count of bases not matched to a gene: 6. This CDR3 is built from 16 residues. CDR1 and CDR2 (germline): LNHNV, YYDKDF (reference sequence).

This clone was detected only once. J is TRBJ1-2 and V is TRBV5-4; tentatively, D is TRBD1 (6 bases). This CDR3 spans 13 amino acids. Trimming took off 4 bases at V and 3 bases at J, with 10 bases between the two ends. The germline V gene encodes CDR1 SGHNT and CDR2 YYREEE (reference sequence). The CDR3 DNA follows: TGTGCCAGCAGCGCCGGGGGGCACTATGGCTACACCTTC. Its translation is CASSAGGHYGYTF.

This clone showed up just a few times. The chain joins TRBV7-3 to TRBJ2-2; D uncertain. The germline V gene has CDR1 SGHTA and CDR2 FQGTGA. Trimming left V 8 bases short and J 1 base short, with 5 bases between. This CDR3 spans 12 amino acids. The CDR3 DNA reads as TGTGCCAGCTCGGGGAACACCGGGGAGCTGTTTTTT. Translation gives CASSGNTGELFF.

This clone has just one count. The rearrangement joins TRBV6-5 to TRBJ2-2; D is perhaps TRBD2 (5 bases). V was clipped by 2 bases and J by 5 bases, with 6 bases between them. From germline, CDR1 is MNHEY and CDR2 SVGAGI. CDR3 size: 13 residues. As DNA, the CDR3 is TGTGCCAGCAGTTACCCGGGGACCGGGGAGCTGTTTTTT. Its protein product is CASSYPGTGELFF.

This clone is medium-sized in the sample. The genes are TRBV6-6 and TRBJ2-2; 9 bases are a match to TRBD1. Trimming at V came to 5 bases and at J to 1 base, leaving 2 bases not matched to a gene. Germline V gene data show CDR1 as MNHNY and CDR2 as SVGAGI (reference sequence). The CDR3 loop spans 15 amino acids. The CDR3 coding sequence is TGTGCCAGCAGTGTGGGACAGGGGAACACCGGGGAGCTGTTTTTT. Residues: CASSVGQGNTGELFF.

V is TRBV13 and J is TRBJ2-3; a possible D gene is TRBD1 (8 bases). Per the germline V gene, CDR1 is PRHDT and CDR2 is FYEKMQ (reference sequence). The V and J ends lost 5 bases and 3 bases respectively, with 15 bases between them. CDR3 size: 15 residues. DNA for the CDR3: TGTGCCAGCAGCCAAAACAGGGGGGGGACAGATACGCAGTATTTT. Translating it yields CASSQNRGGTDTQYF.

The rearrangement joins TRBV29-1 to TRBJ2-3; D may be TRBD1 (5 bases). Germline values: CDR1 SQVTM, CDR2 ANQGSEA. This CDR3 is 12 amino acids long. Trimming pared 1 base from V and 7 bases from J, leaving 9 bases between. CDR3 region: CSVEADTYTQYF. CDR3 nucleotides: TGCAGCGTTGAAGCGGACACTTATACGCAGTATTTT.

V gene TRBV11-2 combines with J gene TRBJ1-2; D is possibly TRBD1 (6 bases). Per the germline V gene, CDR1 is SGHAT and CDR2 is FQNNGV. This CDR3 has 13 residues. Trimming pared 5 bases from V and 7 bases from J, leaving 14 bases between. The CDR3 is CASSPTGLGGYTF. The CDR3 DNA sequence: TGTGCCAGCAGCCCCACAGGGTTGGGTGGCTACACCTTC.

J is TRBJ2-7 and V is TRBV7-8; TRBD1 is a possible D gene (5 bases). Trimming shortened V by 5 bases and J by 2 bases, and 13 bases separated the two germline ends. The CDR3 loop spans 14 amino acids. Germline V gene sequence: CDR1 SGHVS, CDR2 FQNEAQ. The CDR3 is CASSQMLGAYEQYF. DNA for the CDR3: TGTGCCAGCAGCCAGATGCTAGGGGCCTACGAGCAGTACTTC.

The CDR3 reads CASMTSGSNEQFF. CDR3 in DNA: TGTGCCAGTATGACTAGCGGGAGTAATGAGCAGTTCTTC. The chain links TRBV19 to TRBJ2-1; 12 bases align to TRBD2. The CDR3 sequence is 13 residues long. Trimming cost V 7 bases and J 7 bases; bases outside gene matches: 2. Germline-derived CDR1 and CDR2 are LNHDA and SQIVND (reference sequence).

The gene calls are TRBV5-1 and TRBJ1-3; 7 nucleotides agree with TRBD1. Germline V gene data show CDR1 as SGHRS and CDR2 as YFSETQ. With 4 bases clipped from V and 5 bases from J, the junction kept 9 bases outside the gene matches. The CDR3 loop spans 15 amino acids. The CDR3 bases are TGCGCCAGCAGCGGCGGGACAGCGAAACGAAACACCATATATTTT. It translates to CASSGGTAKRNTIYF.

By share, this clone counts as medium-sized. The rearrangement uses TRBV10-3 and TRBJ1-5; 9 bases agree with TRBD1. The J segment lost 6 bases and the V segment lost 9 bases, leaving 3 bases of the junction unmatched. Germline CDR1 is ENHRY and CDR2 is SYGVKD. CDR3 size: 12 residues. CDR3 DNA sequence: TGTGCCATAGGGACAGGGAGTCAGCCCCAGCATTTT. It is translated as CAIGTGSQPQHF.

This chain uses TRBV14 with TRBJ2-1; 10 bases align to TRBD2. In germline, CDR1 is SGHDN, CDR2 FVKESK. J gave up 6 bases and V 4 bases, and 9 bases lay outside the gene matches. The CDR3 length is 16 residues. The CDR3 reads CASSPRLAGAFNEQFF. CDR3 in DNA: TGTGCCAGCAGCCCCCGACTAGCGGGCGCCTTCAATGAGCAGTTCTTC. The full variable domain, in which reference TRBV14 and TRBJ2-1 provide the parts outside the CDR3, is EAGVTQFPSHSVIEKGQTVTLRCDPISGHDNLYWYRRVMGKEIKFLLHFVKESKQDESGMPNNRFLAERTGGTYSTLKVQPAELEDSGVYFCASSPRLAGAFNEQFFGPGTRLTVL.

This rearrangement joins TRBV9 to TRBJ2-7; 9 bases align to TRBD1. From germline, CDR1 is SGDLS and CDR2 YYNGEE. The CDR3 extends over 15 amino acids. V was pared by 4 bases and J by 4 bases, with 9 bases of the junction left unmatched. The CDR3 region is CASSRQGESFYEQYF. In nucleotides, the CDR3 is TGTGCCAGCAGCAGACAGGGGGAAAGTTTTTACGAGCAGTACTTC.

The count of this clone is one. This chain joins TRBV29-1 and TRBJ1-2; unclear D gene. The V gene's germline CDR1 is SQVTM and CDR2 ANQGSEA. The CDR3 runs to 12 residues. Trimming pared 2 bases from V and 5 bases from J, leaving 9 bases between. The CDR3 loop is CSVEKGGYGYTF. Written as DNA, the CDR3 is TGCAGCGTTGAAAAGGGAGGATATGGCTACACCTTC.

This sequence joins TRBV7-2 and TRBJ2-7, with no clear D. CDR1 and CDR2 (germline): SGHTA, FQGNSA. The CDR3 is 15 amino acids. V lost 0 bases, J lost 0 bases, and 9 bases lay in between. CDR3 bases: TGTGCCAGCAGCTTAGCTCCTATTAGCTCCTACGAGCAGTACTTC. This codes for CASSLAPISSYEQYF. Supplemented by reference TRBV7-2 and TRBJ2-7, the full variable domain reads GAGVSQSPSNKVTEKGKDVELRCDPISGHTALYWYRQSLGQGLEFLIYFQGNSAPDKSGLPSDRFSAERTGGSVSTLTIQRTQQEDSAVYLCASSLAPISSYEQYFGPGTRLTVT.

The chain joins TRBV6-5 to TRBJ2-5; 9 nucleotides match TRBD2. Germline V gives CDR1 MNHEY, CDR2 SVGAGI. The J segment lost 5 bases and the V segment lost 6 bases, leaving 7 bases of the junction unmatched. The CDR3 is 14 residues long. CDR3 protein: CASRSAGGSETQYF. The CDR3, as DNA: TGTGCCAGCAGGTCTGCGGGGGGGTCGGAGACCCAGTACTTC.

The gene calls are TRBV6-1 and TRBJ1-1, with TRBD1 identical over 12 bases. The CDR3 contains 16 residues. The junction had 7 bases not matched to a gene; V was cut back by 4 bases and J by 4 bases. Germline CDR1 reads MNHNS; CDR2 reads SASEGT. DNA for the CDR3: TGTGCCAGCAGTGTGGGACAGGGGGCACAGGGCACTGAAGCTTTCTTT. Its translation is CASSVGQGAQGTEAFF.

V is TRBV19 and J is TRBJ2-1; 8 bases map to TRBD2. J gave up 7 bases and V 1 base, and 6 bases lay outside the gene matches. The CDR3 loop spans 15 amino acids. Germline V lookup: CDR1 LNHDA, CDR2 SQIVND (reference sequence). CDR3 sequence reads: CASSIAGGGKNEQFF. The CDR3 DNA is TGTGCCAGTAGTATAGCGGGAGGGGGAAAGAATGAGCAGTTCTTC.

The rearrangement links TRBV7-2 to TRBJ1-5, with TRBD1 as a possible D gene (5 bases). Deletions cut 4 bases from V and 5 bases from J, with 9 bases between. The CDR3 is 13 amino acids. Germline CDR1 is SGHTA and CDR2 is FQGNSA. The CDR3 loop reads CASSWTQYQPQHF. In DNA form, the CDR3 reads TGTGCCAGCAGCTGGACACAGTATCAGCCCCAGCATTTT.

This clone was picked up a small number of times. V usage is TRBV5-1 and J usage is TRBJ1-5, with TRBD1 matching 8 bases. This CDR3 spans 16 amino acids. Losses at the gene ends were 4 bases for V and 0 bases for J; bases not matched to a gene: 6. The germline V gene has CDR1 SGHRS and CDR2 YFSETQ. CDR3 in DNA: TGCGCCAGCAGCCCAGGACAGGGCTCTAGCAATCAGCCCCAGCATTTT. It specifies CASSPGQGSSNQPQHF.

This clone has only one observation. The CDR3 nucleotides are TGTGCCAGCACCCGGACTAGCGGGGGACCCGGGGAGCTGTTTTTT. This translates into CASTRTSGGPGELFF. The gene calls are TRBV5-4 and TRBJ2-2; 13 bases agree with TRBD2. The CDR3 consists of 15 residues. In germline, CDR1 is SGHNT, CDR2 YYREEE (reference sequence). Trimming cost V 6 bases and J 6 bases; bases outside gene matches: 5.

For the CDR3, the DNA is TGTGCCAGCAGCGGATCGGACAGGGAATTTTGGAACACCATATATTTT. Its protein is CASSGSDREFWNTIYF. The gene calls are TRBV11-2 and TRBJ1-3; TRBD1 aligns across 8 bases. Germline V gives CDR1 SGHAT, CDR2 FQNNGV. V lost 5 bases to trimming and J lost 7 bases; unmatched junction nucleotides: 13. The length of the CDR3 is 16 residues.

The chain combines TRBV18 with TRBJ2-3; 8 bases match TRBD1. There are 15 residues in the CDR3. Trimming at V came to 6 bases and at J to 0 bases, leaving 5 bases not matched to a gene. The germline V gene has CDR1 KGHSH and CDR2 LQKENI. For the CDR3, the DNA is TGTGCCAGCTCCCAGGGGGCCCTTAGCACAGATACGCAGTATTTT. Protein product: CASSQGALSTDTQYF.

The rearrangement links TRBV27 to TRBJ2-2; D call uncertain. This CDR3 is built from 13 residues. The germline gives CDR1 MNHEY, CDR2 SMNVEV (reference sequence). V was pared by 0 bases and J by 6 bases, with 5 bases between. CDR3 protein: CASSLSVAGELFF. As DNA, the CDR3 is TGTGCCAGCAGTTTATCGGTAGCCGGGGAGCTGTTTTTT.

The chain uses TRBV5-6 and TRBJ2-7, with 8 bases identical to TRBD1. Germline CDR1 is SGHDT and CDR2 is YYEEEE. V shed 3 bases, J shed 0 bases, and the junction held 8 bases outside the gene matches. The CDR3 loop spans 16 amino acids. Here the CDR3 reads CASSWAGTGSSYEQYF. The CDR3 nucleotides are TGTGCCAGCAGCTGGGCGGGGACAGGCAGCTCCTACGAGCAGTACTTC. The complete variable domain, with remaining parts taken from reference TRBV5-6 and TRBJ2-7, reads DAGVTQSPTHLIKTRGQQVTLRCSPKSGHDTVSWYQQALGQGPQFIFQYYEEEERQRGNFPDRFSGHQFPNYSSELNVNALLLGDSALYLCASSWAGTGSSYEQYFGPGTRLTVT.

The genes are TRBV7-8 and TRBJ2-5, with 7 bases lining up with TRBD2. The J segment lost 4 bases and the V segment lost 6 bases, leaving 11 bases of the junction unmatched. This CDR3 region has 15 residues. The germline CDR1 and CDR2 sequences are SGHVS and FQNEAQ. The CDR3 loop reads CASSPFAGVLETQYF. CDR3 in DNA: TGTGCCAGCAGTCCATTTGCGGGAGTTCTAGAGACCCAGTACTTC.

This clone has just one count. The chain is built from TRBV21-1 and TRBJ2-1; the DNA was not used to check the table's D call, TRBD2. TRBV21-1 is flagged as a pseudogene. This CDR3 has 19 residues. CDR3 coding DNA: TGTGCCAGCAGCAAAGCGATTCCGACTAGCGGGAGCTCCTACAATGAGCAGTTCTTC. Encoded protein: CASSKAIPTSGSSYNEQFF.

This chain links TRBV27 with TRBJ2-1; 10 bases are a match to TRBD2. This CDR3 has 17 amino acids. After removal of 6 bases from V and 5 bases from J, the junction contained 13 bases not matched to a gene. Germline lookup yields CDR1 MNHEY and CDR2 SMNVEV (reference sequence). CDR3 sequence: CASRKLAGPLSNNEQFF. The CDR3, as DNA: TGTGCCAGCAGGAAACTAGCGGGACCCCTCAGCAACAATGAGCAGTTCTTC.

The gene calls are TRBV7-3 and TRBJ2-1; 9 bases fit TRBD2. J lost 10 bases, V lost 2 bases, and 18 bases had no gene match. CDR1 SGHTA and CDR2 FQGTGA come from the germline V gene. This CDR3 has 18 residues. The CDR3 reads CASSLGRRGLAVGGEQFF. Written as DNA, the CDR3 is TGTGCCAGCAGCTTAGGTCGGCGGGGACTAGCCGTTGGCGGGGAGCAGTTCTTC.